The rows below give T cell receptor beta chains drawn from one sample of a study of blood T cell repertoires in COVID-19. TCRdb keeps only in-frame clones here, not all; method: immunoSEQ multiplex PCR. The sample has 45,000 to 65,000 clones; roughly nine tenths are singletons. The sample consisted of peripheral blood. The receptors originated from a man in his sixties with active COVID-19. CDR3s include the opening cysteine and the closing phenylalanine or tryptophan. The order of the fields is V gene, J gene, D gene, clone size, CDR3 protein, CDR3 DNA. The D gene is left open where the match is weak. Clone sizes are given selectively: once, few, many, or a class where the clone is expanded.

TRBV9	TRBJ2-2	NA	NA	CASSTSEVTTGELFF	TGTGCCAGCAGCACCTCAGAGGTAACGACCGGGGAGCTGTTTTTT
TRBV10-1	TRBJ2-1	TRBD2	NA	CASNGLAGGEQFF	TGCGCCAGCAACGGACTAGCGGGAGGTGAGCAGTTCTTC
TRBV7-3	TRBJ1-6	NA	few	CASSLNRASSPLHF	TGTGCCAGCAGCTTAAACAGGGCAAGCTCACCCCTCCACTTT
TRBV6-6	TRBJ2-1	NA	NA	CASSFMSSYNEQFF	TGTGCCAGCAGTTTCATGAGCTCCTACAATGAGCAGTTCTTC
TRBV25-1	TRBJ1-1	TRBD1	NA	CASNSGTGREAFF	TGTGCCAGCAATTCCGGGACAGGGAGGGAAGCTTTCTTT
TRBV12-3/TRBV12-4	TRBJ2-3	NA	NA	CASSRQLDTQYF	TGTGCCAGCAGCCGACAGTTAGATACGCAGTATTTT
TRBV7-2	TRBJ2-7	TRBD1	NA	CASSLEAGDRGNEQYF	TGTGCCAGCAGCTTAGAGGCCGGGGACAGGGGGAACGAGCAGTACTTC
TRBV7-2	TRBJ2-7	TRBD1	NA	CASSLRQGPYEQYF	TGTGCCAGCAGCCTCCGACAGGGCCCCTACGAGCAGTACTTC
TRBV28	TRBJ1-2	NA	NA	CASSPVTANYGYTF	TGTGCCAGCAGCCCAGTTACAGCTAACTATGGCTACACCTTC
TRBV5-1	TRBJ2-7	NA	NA	CASSLAGSSYEQYF	TGCGCCAGCAGCTTGGCCGGGAGCTCCTACGAGCAGTACTTC
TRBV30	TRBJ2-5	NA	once	CAWSVHQGETQYF	TGTGCCTGGAGTGTACACCAGGGGGAGACCCAGTACTTC
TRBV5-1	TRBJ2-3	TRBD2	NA	CASSLYSGGTDTQYF	TGCGCCAGCAGCTTGTACAGCGGGGGCACAGATACGCAGTATTTT
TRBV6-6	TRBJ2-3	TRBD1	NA	CASSPFFGTGNPDTQYF	TGTGCCAGCAGTCCGTTTTTTGGGACAGGGAACCCAGATACGCAGTATTTT
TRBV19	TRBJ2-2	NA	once	CASSTGLAGELFF	TGTGCCAGTAGTACCGGGTTGGCCGGGGAGCTGTTTTTT
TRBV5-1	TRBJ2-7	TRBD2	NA	CASSGGQREPYEQYF	TGCGCCAGCAGCGGGGGGCAGCGGGAGCCCTACGAGCAGTACTTC
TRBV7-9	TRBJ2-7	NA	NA	CASSPDYAYEQYF	TGTGCCAGCAGCCCGGACTATGCCTACGAGCAGTACTTC
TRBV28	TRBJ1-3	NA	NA	CATLQGSGNTIYF	TGTGCCACCTTACAGGGCTCTGGAAACACCATATATTTT
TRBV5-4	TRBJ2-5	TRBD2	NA	CASSLAASGRETQYF	TGTGCCAGCAGCTTGGCGGCTAGCGGGAGGGAGACCCAGTACTTC
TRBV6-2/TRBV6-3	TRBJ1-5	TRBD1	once	CASSSGQGQAFNQPQHF	TGTGCCAGCAGTTCCGGCCAGGGACAGGCCTTCAATCAGCCCCAGCATTTT
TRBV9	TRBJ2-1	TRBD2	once	CASSVDPTSGLNEQFF	TGTGCCAGCAGCGTAGATCCGACTAGCGGCCTAAATGAGCAGTTCTTC
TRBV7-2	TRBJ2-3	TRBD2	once	CASTLFAGVRTDTQYF	TGTGCCAGCACCCTGTTTGCGGGAGTTCGGACAGATACGCAGTATTTT
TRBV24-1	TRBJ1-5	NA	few	CATTVQGSNQPQHF	TGTGCCACCACCGTCCAGGGTAGCAATCAGCCCCAGCATTTT
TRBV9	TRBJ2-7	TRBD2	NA	CASSGAGGTYEQYF	TGTGCCAGCAGCGGAGCGGGAGGTACCTACGAGCAGTACTTC
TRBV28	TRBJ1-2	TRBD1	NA	CASSSSGTGGGGYTF	TGTGCCAGCAGTTCATCCGGGACAGGGGGCGGTGGCTACACCTTC
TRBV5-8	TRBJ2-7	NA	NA	CASSLAMRYEQYF	TGTGCCAGCAGCTTGGCCATGAGGTACGAGCAGTACTTC
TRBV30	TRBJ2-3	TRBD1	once	CAWAGQGALTDTQYF	TGTGCCTGGGCCGGACAGGGGGCTTTGACAGATACGCAGTATTTT
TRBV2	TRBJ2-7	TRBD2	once	CASSEGSGRAVWYF	TGTGCCAGCAGTGAAGGTAGCGGGAGGGCCGTCTGGTACTTC
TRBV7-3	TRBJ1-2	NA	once	CASRPAGFNYGYTF	TGTGCCAGCAGGCCCGCGGGCTTTAACTATGGCTACACCTTC
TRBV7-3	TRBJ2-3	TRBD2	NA	CASSLTGASGSSTDTQYF	TGTGCCAGCAGCTTAACTGGGGCTAGCGGGAGTAGCACAGATACGCAGTATTTT
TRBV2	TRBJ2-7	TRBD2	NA	CASSPLAGILYEQYF	TGTGCCAGCAGTCCTCTAGCGGGGATTCTCTACGAGCAGTACTTC
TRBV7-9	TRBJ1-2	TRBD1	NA	CASSLDRGGYTF	TGTGCCAGCAGCTTAGACAGGGGAGGCTACACCTTC
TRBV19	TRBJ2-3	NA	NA	CASSIGLGRGDTQYF	TGTGCCAGTAGTATTGGTCTAGGCAGGGGAGATACGCAGTATTTT
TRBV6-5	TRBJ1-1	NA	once	CASRAGNTEAFF	TGTGCCAGCAGGGCGGGGAACACTGAAGCTTTCTTT
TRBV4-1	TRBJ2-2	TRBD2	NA	CASSQSGGRNTGELFF	TGCGCCAGCAGCCAATCGGGAGGGCGGAACACCGGGGAGCTGTTTTTT
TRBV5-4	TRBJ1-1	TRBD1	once	CASSSRVGQGTEAFF	TGTGCCAGCAGTTCACGTGTTGGACAGGGCACTGAAGCTTTCTTT
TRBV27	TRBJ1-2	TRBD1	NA	CASSPRGQVSLDYTF	TGTGCCAGCAGTCCCCGCGGACAGGTGAGCCTAGACTACACCTTC
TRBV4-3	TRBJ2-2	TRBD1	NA	CASSQPGQGTGELFF	TGCGCCAGCAGCCAGCCGGGACAGGGAACCGGGGAGCTGTTTTTT
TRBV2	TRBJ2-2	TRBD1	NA	CASSQGAGELFF	TGTGCCAGCAGCCAGGGGGCCGGGGAGCTGTTTTTT
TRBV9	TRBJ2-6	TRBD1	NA	CASSARTGSSGANVLTF	TGTGCCAGCAGCGCTAGGACAGGCTCCTCTGGGGCCAACGTCCTGACTTTC
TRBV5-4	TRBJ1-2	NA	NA	CASRSPLGGGKNYGYTF	TGTGCCAGCAGAAGCCCACTTGGGGGCGGAAAAAACTATGGCTACACCTTC
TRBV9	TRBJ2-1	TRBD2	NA	CASSVVAGGPYNEQFF	TGTGCCAGCAGCGTAGTTGCGGGAGGGCCCTACAATGAGCAGTTCTTC
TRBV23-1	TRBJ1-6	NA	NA	CARGGSRRDPYNSPLHF	TGCGCCAGGGGGGGGTCACGGCGGGACCCCTATAATTCACCCCTCCACTTT
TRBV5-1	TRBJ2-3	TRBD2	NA	CASSPVGGFPDTQYF	TGCGCCAGCAGCCCGGTGGGAGGGTTCCCAGATACGCAGTATTTT
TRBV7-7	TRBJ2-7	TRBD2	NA	CASSLDTGREGLCYEQYF	TGTGCTAGCAGCTTGGACACCGGGCGGGAGGGCCTTTGTTACGAGCAGTACTTC
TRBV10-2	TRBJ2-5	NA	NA	CASSGQSQETQYF	TGCGCCAGCAGTGGACAGTCCCAAGAGACCCAGTACTTC
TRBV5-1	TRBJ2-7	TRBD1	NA	CASRQGGFSYEQYF	TGCGCCAGTAGACAGGGGGGGTTCTCCTACGAGCAGTACTTC
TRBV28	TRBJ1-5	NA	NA	CASRSDTYQPQHF	TGTGCCAGCAGGTCGGACACCTATCAGCCCCAGCATTTT
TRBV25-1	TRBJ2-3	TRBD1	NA	CASSVIRDRGTDTQYF	TGTGCCAGCAGTGTCATCCGGGACAGGGGCACAGATACGCAGTATTTT
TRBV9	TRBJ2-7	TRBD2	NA	CASSVAAGAPFEQYF	TGTGCCAGCAGCGTAGCAGCGGGAGCCCCCTTTGAGCAGTACTTC
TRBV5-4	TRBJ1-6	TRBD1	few	CASSLGQTNSPLHF	TGTGCCAGCAGCCTGGGACAGACTAATTCACCCCTCCACTTT
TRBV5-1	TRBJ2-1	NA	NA	CASSSDRSSYNEQFF	TGCGCCAGCAGCTCTGACAGGAGCTCCTACAATGAGCAGTTCTTC
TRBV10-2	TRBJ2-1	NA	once	CASSVRGAGRGGRGLNEQFF	TGCGCCAGCAGTGTCAGGGGGGCCGGACGGGGAGGTCGGGGCCTCAATGAGCAGTTCTTC
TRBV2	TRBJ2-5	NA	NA	CASSGTASQETQYF	TGTGCCAGCAGTGGGACAGCCAGCCAAGAGACCCAGTACTTC